This TCR beta chain originates from a study of blood T cell repertoires in COVID-19 (TCRdb year 2020). The study in broad terms: The collaborator samples originated in the United States, Italy and Spain and spanned the acute and convalescent phases of COVID-19. The material from the prospective study consisted of cDNA or gDNA derived from T cells, B-cell-depleted T cells, or PBMCs. The dataset comprised deeply sampled blood TCRbeta repertoires from subjects exposed to, actively infected with, or recovered from COVID-19. A freely available public database, intended as a resource for researchers studying the immune response to SARS-CoV-2, is where the repertoires were released. The samples were drawn from the first 160 participants of the ongoing ImmuneRACE study and from 950 to 1,500 subjects provided by 6 global collaborators. Nearly every sample came with metadata listing a de-identified subject ID, COVID-19 status, age in years and sex. Where available, HLA class I and class II types were obtained from metadata supplied by the sample provider rather than from assay-based typing.

TCRbeta CDR3 regions were amplified from genomic DNA by means of the immunoSEQ Assay, a bias-controlled multiplex PCR. In the source study's methods: Within the assay, amplification of reference gene primers was used to estimate how many nucleated cells each sample contained. Sequence reads were collapsed and filtered to measure the absolute abundance of every unique TCRbeta CDR3 rearrangement. For each sample, productive Simpson clonality was calculated as the square root of Simpson's diversity index across productive rearrangements. TCRdb carries this immuneACCESS record with in-frame sequences only. Its versions omit some clonotypes, under half of them owing to an unresolved V gene in the studies checked, with the rest unexplained. The V and J calls and clone size come from that table; D and trimming were worked out from the DNA. This sample is represented by 150,000 or so clones; approximately 81% of them were singletons. In total, the top ten clones hold about a sixth of the sample.

The paper's findings and limits, for the study overall: Clinical and demographic metadata were provided uncurated, with the amount varying by source and participant.

Participants in the prospective study were enrolled through a virtual design, were aged 18 to 89 years, and lived in fewer than 30 United States geographic areas. Cohort assignment in the prospective study relied on participant-reported clinical history from a screening survey and a study questionnaire. Recovered participants in ImmuneRACE Cohort 3 were defined as having two consecutive negative NP/OP PCR tests, clearance from a healthcare professional, or resolution of symptoms. Mobile phlebotomists in the prospective study collected whole blood, serum and a nasopharyngeal or oropharyngeal swab from every participant. Over a roughly 2-month period, participants in the prospective study had the option of providing additional blood draws and questionnaires. Blood samples from the prospective study were shipped frozen or at room temperature prior to DNA extraction. Clipping removes 4 bases from V and 6 bases from J, with 10 as the unmatched junction base count. CDR1 and CDR2 are drawn from the germline V gene: SGHRS, YFSETQ. The CDR3, from cysteine to phenylalanine, totals 16 residues. This entry keeps only the CDR3 DNA: 48 bases, framed from base 1.

This clone came up once. The specificity of this receptor is unknown. Base quality data are lacking; no much larger clone is found one base away. This TCR was recovered from a man between 60 and 70 years old who had recovered from COVID-19. The chain is encoded by TRBV5-1 joined to TRBJ2-1, and 10 junctional nucleotides match TRBD2. Specimen: PBMCs or T cells enriched from blood (not recorded which). The nucleotides read TGCGCCAGCAGCCTGGGGCTACTAGCGGGGCTCAATGAGCAGTTCTTC. This codes for CASSLGLLAGLNEQFF.